What follows are 6 T cell receptor beta chains derived from one specimen sequenced in a study of T-cell reconstitution after alpha-beta-depleted transplantation in children. TCRbeta library construction was performed incorporating unique molecular identifiers. TCRdb re-called the PCR reads through MiXCR, storing one row per CDR3 protein. In the table there are fewer than 150,000 distinct CDR3 sequences, more than 20% of which are singletons. Sequencing was performed on PBMCs, mostly from graft donor cells, taken 180 days after TCRalphabeta/CD19-depleted stem cell transplant. These receptor sequences come from a male patient aged 2-10 years who had a stem cell transplant for chronic granulomatous disease, so the T cells may come from the graft donor.

The chain carries TRBV29-1 and TRBJ2-1; 8 positions agree with TRBD2. From germline, CDR1 is SQVTM and CDR2 ANQGSEA. The CDR3 runs to 17 residues. After removal of 1 base from V and 6 bases from J, the junction contained 14 bases not matched to a gene. The CDR3 region is CSVEAGTRGPLRNEQFF. CDR3 bases: TGCAGCGTTGAAGCAGGGACTAGAGGTCCTTTACGCAATGAGCAGTTCTTC.

This chain links TRBV19 with TRBJ2-1; 7 bases match TRBD1. J lost 4 bases, V lost 7 bases, and 7 bases had no gene match. Per the germline V gene, CDR1 is LNHDA and CDR2 is SQIVND (reference sequence). CDR3 length: 14 amino acids. The CDR3 loop is CASTSTGPYNEQFF. The CDR3, as DNA: TGTGCCAGTACCTCGACAGGGCCTTACAATGAGCAGTTCTTC.

This clonotype has just a few counts. The chain uses TRBV5-4 and TRBJ2-5; 7 bases map to TRBD2. Trimming at V came to 4 bases and at J to 4 bases, leaving 7 bases not matched to a gene. This CDR3 has 14 residues. Germline CDR1 SGHNT, CDR2 YYREEE (reference sequence). CDR3: CASSRSGEGETQYF. CDR3 coding DNA: TGTGCCAGCAGCCGTTCGGGGGAGGGAGAGACCCAGTACTTC.

The chain has TRBV7-3 and TRBJ2-1, with 14 bases identical to TRBD2. The CDR3 runs to 15 residues. V trimming: 5 bases; J trimming: 5 bases; junction bases outside the gene matches: 2. Germline V CDR1 and CDR2: SGHTA, FQGTGA. CDR3 coding DNA: TGTGCCAGCAGCCGACTAGCGGGGGGGAACAATGAGCAGTTCTTC. Its protein product is CASSRLAGGNNEQFF. The variable domain in full, completed from reference TRBV7-3 and TRBJ2-1, reads GAGVSQTPSNKVTEKGKYVELRCDPISGHTALYWYRQSLGQGPEFLIYFQGTGAADDSGLPNDRFFAVRPEGSVSTLKIQRTERGDSAVYLCASSRLAGGNNEQFFGPGTRLTVL.

This clonotype has just a few counts. The chain couples TRBV29-1 to TRBJ2-7; D gene uncertain. The CDR3 runs to 12 residues. The germline V and J ends were trimmed by 5 bases and 4 bases, with 12 bases remaining between them. Germline CDR1 and CDR2: SQVTM and ANQGSEA. Here the CDR3 reads CSVLAASYEQYF. The CDR3 DNA reads as TGCAGCGTTTTGGCCGCTTCTTACGAGCAGTACTTC.

This clonotype was observed many times. V is TRBV7-8 and J is TRBJ2-3, with D possibly matching TRBD1 (7 bases). The germline gives CDR1 SGHVS, CDR2 FQNEAQ. V was clipped by 1 base and J by 1 base, with 21 bases between them. The CDR3 is 19 amino acids. Here the CDR3 DNA reads TGTGCCAGCAGCTTAGACAGGGGTGGCGGGGTTATCCGCACAGATACGCAGTATTTT. Residues: CASSLDRGGGVIRTDTQYF.